These 22 T cell receptor beta chains were all obtained from the same sample, sequenced in a study of shared clonotypes between healthy human individuals. Clones were sequenced by immunoSEQ multiplex PCR, and TCRdb holds only the in-frame ones, with some missing. The table includes about 460,000 clones, roughly three quarters detected once. Sequencing was done on a sample of PBMCs. The receptors here all came from a woman between 35 and 50 years old in good health. Some clones in this sample may be carry-over from other donors' samples.

Worth noting for this clone: A read error may be the cause here, since a much bigger clone is one base away. The V gene is TRBV30, the J gene TRBJ2-5, with a tentative D call TRBD1 (6 bases). Germline-derived CDR1 and CDR2 are GTSNPN and SVGIG (reference sequence). CDR3 length: 13 residues. CDR3 region: CARSRGTQETQYF. DNA of the CDR3: TGTGCCCGGAGTAGGGGGACCCAAGAGACCCAGTACTTC.

The gene calls are TRBV7-9 and TRBJ2-5; 10 bases are a match to TRBD1. V gave up 1 base and J gave up 5 bases; unmatched junction bases: 4. The CDR3 totals 15 residues. CDR1 is SEHNR and CDR2 is FQNEAQ in the germline V gene (reference sequence). CDR3 nucleotides: TGTGCCAGCAGCTTAGAGACAGGGGGCCGTGAGACCCAGTACTTC. Protein product: CASSLETGGRETQYF.

Written as DNA, the CDR3 is TGTGCCAGCAGCTTAGTGGGGGGCTTGGACACCATATATTTT. Its translation: CASSLVGGLDTIYF. The chain is built from TRBV7-8 and TRBJ1-3; D possibly corresponds to TRBD1 (6 bases). V was trimmed by 1 base and J by 8 bases, leaving 12 bases between them. Germline loops: CDR1 SGHVS, CDR2 FQNEAQ. The length of the CDR3 is 14 residues.

V and J are TRBV12-2 and TRBJ2-7; the D call TRBD2 from the table was never checked on the DNA. TRBV12-2 is deemed a pseudogene. The CDR3 is 16 residues long. The CDR3: CASRSRTSQRTYEQYF. The CDR3 DNA is TGTGCAAGTCGCTCCCGGACTAGCCAAAGGACTTACGAGCAGTACTTC.

This rearrangement joins TRBV14 to TRBJ2-7, with 8 bases matching TRBD2. Germline V CDR1 and CDR2: SGHDN, FVKESK. V dropped 1 base and J dropped 3; count of bases not matched to a gene: 5. This CDR3 has 15 amino acids. CDR3 region: CASSQVKAGGYEQYF. The CDR3 nucleotides are TGTGCCAGCAGCCAAGTTAAGGCGGGAGGCTACGAGCAGTACTTC.

V usage is TRBV10-3 and J usage is TRBJ1-2; D is unclear. CDR1 ENHRY and CDR2 SYGVKD come from the germline V gene. V was cut by 0 bases and J by 5 bases, with 7 bases left in between. This CDR3 has 13 residues. In DNA, the CDR3 is TGTGCCATCAGTGAGTCGGATCGTTATGGCTACACCTTC. Amino acids: CAISESDRYGYTF.

The chain's CDR3 is CASSPFKAGITNTGELFF. In DNA, the CDR3 is TGTGCCAGCTCACCATTCAAAGCGGGAATCACGAACACCGGGGAGCTGTTTTTT. The chain joins TRBV18 to TRBJ2-2, with 7 nucleotides matching TRBD2. Per the germline V gene, CDR1 is KGHSH and CDR2 is LQKENI. This CDR3 is built from 18 residues. The V segment lost 2 bases and the J segment 0 bases; nucleotides outside the gene matches: 9.

This clone was seen many times. This rearrangement joins TRBV6-1 to TRBJ1-3; D is unresolved. CDR3 length equals 12 residues. CDR1 MNHNS and CDR2 SASEGT come from the germline V gene. The germline V and J ends were trimmed by 5 bases and 4 bases, with 6 bases remaining between them. CDR3 residues: CASSSDGNTIYF. The CDR3 DNA is TGTGCCAGCAGTTCAGACGGAAACACCATATATTTT.

The rearrangement uses TRBV5-4 and TRBJ1-1; D not certain. Germline-derived CDR1 and CDR2 are SGHNT and YYREEE (reference sequence). This CDR3 contains 14 residues. V was shortened by 0 bases and J by 5 bases, with 11 bases between the two germline ends. The CDR3 reads CASSLAGEGTEAFF. The CDR3 DNA is TGTGCCAGCAGCTTGGCCGGGGAGGGAACTGAAGCTTTCTTT.

The table lists this clone with a few counts. The rearrangement links TRBV7-2 to TRBJ2-1; 8 nucleotides match TRBD2. The CDR3 is made up of 15 amino acids. Trimming took 1 base from V and 6 from J; bases not matched to a gene: 5. The germline gives CDR1 SGHTA, CDR2 FQGNSA. Written as DNA, the CDR3 is TGTGCCAGCAGCTTAGATTTCGGGGGGGTCAATGAGCAGTTCTTC. Translated, it gives CASSLDFGGVNEQFF.

V usage is TRBV27 and J usage is TRBJ2-7; tentatively, D is TRBD2 (7 bases). Germline CDR1 and CDR2: MNHEY and SMNVEV (reference sequence). This CDR3 is 14 amino acids long. Deletions cut 7 bases from V and 5 bases from J, with 18 bases between. CDR3 sequence reads: CASIWGGGIDEQYF. Written as DNA, the CDR3 is TGTGCCAGCATCTGGGGCGGGGGCATCGACGAGCAGTACTTC.

J is TRBJ2-3 and V is TRBV2, with 7 positions matching TRBD1. Germline assignment: CDR1 SNHLY and CDR2 FYNNEI. The CDR3 is 15 residues long. The V and J ends lost 6 bases and 3 bases, in that order; junction bases with no gene match: 9. CDR3 DNA sequence: TGTGCCAGCAGACCTGGACAGGTGCCTACAGATACGCAGTATTTT. The encoded protein is CASRPGQVPTDTQYF. Full variable domain (missing parts from reference TRBV2 and TRBJ2-3): EPEVTQTPSHQVTQMGQEVILRCVPISNHLYFYWYRQILGQKVEFLVSFYNNEISEKSEIFDDQFSVERPDGSNFTLKIRSTKLEDSAMYFCASRPGQVPTDTQYFGPGTRLTVL.

The sample holds one count of this clone. The rearrangement links TRBV2 to TRBJ1-5; D not certain. V gave up 5 bases and J gave up 2 bases, with 10 bases separating them. CDR3 size: 14 residues. Per germline, CDR1 SNHLY and CDR2 FYNNEI. The CDR3 DNA reads as TGTGCCAGCAGTCCTTTGGGCGGCAATCAGCCCCAGCATTTT. As protein: CASSPLGGNQPQHF. Filled out from reference TRBV2 and TRBJ1-5, the complete variable domain reads EPEVTQTPSHQVTQMGQEVILRCVPISNHLYFYWYRQILGQKVEFLVSFYNNEISEKSEIFDDQFSVERPDGSNFTLKIRSTKLEDSAMYFCASSPLGGNQPQHFGDGTRLSIL.

Details on this clone: This is likely an artifact of a read error, given a far larger clone one base away. Other DNA sequences within the sample encode an identical CDR3. The chain couples TRBV30 to TRBJ1-1; weak D call: TRBD1 (5 bases). The germline V gene has CDR1 GTSNPN and CDR2 SVGIG (reference sequence). This CDR3 has 11 residues. The DNA for the CDR3 is TGTGCCTGGGGACCGGGACGTTTGGCTTTCTTC. Its protein product is CAWGPGRLAFF.

The chain is built from TRBV28 and TRBJ2-4; 12 bases match TRBD1. Germline CDR1 is MDHEN and CDR2 is SYDVKM. CDR3 length: 16 residues. Unmatched junction bases numbered 14, after V lost 10 bases and J lost 7 bases. The CDR3 sequence is CATNPQGQGAKNIQYF. The CDR3 DNA follows: TGTGCCACCAACCCCCAGGGACAGGGGGCGAAGAACATTCAGTACTTC.

With respect to this clone: A much larger clone lies a single base off, so this may be a read error. The chain recombines TRBV7-9 with TRBJ2-3, with TRBD2 matching 13 bases. This CDR3 region has 17 residues. The germline V gene encodes CDR1 SEHNR and CDR2 FQNEAQ (reference sequence). The CDR3 region has the DNA TGTGCCAGCAGCTTTTCCGGGACTAGCGGGACAATGGATACGCAGTGTTTT. Translation gives CASSFSGTSGTMDTQCF.

This chain joins TRBV11-2 and TRBJ1-1; possibly TRBD1 for D (5 bases). The V end was cut by 1 base, the J end by 1 base, with 16 bases between. The CDR3 has 17 amino acids. Germline V gene sequence: CDR1 SGHAT, CDR2 FQNNGV. The CDR3 nucleotides read TGTGCCAGCAGCTTAGCGGCAGGGCAGCGGGCGAACACTGAAGCTTTCTTT. It encodes CASSLAAGQRANTEAFF.

The genes are TRBV4-1 and TRBJ2-7; 10 bases are shared with TRBD1. With V trimmed by 2 bases and J by 6 bases, 10 bases remained unmatched. Germline CDR1 reads MGHRA; CDR2 reads YSYEKL. The CDR3 consists of 16 residues. The CDR3 DNA is TGCGCCAGCAGCCAACAAGGGACAGGGGATATGGGCGAGCAGTACTTC. This codes for CASSQQGTGDMGEQYF.

This chain uses TRBV18 with TRBJ2-1; D ambiguous. Deletions cut 0 bases from V and 5 bases from J, with 8 bases between. This CDR3 is 14 amino acids long. Germline V lookup: CDR1 KGHSH, CDR2 LQKENI. As DNA, the CDR3 is TGTGCCAGCTCACCACCGGGATCGGACAATGAGCAGTTCTTC. This gives the protein CASSPPGSDNEQFF.

This clone has only a few counts. J is TRBJ2-7 and V is TRBV18, with 8 nucleotides matching TRBD2. Germline assignment: CDR1 KGHSH and CDR2 LQKENI. CDR3 size: 14 residues. Trimming took 3 bases from V and 3 from J; bases not matched to a gene: 4. CDR3 amino acids: CASSPGLDYYEQYF. The CDR3 DNA is TGTGCCAGCTCACCGGGACTAGACTACTACGAGCAGTACTTC.

In the case of this clone: Given a far larger clone just one base away, this is likely a sequencing read error. The chain combines TRBV29-1 with TRBJ1-2, with 7 bases that match TRBD1. This CDR3 is 15 amino acids long. Trimming removed 6 bases from V and 3 bases from J; junction bases left unmatched: 13. Germline V gives CDR1 SQVTM, CDR2 ANQGSEA. Written as DNA, the CDR3 is TGCAGCGTCCCTGCAACAGGGGACACCTACTATGGCTACACCTTC. Protein sequence: CSVPATGDTYYGYTF.

This clone was found many times. The same CDR3 arises from other DNA sequences in this sample as well. The gene calls are TRBV4-1 and TRBJ2-5, with 10 positions matching TRBD2. V dropped 4 bases and J dropped 11; count of bases not matched to a gene: 10. The CDR3 has 14 residues. Germline assignment: CDR1 MGHRA and CDR2 YSYEKL. CDR3 in amino acids: CASSPRVAGGEQYF. The CDR3 DNA is TGCGCCAGCAGCCCCCGGGTAGCGGGAGGTGAGCAGTACTTC.